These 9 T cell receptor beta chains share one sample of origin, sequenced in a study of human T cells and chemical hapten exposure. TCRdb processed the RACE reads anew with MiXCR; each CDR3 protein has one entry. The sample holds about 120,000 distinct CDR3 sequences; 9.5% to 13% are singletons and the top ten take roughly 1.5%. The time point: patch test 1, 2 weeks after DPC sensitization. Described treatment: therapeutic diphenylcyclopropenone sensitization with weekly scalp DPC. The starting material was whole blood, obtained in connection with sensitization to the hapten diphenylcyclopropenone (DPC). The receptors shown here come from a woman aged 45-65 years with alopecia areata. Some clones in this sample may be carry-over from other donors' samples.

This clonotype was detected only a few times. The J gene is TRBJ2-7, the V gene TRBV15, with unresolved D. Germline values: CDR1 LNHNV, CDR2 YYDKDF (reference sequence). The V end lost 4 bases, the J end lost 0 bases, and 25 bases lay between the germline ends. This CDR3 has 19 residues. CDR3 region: CATSKLRPATRTFSYEQYF. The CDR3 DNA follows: TGTGCCACCAGCAAACTCCGCCCGGCCACCCGCACCTTCTCCTACGAGCAGTACTTC.

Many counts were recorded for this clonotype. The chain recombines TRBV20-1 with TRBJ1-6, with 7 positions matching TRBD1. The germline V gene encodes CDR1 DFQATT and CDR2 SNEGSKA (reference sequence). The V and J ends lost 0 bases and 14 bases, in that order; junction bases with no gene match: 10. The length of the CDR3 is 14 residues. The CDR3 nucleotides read TGCAGTGCTAGAGAGACAGGGCCCCGCGGGACCCTCCACTTT. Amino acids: CSARETGPRGTLHF.

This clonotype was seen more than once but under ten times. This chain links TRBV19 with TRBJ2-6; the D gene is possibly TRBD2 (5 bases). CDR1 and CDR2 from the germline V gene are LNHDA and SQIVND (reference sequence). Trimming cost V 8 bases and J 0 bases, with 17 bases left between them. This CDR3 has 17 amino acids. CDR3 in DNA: TGTGCCAGTGGGCGGGTCTTCCCCGTCTCTGGGGCCAACGTCCTGACTTTC. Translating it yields CASGRVFPVSGANVLTF.

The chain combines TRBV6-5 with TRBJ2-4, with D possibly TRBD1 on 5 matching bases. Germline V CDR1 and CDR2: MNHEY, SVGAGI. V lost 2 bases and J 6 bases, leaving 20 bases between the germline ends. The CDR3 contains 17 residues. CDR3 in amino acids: CASSYNLDWAGRNIQYF. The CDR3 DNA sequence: TGTGCCAGCAGTTACAATCTTGATTGGGCAGGGCGAAACATTCAGTACTTC.

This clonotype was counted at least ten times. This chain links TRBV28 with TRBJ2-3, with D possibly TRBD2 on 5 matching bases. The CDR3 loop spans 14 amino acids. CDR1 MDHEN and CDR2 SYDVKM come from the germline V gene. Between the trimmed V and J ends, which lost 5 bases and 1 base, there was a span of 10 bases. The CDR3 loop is CASSPPEGTDTQYF. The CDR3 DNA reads TGTGCCAGCAGTCCCCCGGAGGGCACAGATACGCAGTATTTT.

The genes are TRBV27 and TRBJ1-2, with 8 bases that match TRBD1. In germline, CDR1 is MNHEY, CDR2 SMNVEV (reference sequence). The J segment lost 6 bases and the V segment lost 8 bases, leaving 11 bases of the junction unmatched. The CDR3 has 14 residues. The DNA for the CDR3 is TGTGCCAGCCGCCGGACAGGGTCCTCTCATGGCTACACCTTC. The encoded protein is CASRRTGSSHGYTF.

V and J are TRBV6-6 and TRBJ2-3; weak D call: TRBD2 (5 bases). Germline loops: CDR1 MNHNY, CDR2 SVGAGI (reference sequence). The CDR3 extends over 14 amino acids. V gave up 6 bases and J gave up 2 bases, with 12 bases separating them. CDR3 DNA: TGTGCCAGCAGCCGCCTCCGGGACACAGATACGCAGTATTTT. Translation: CASSRLRDTDTQYF.

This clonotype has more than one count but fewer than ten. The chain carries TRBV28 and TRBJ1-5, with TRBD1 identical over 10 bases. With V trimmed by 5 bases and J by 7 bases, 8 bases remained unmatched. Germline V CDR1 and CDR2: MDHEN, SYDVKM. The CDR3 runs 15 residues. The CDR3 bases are TGTGCCAGCAGTCCTCGGACAGGGGGAGGGCAGCCCCAGCATTTT. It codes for CASSPRTGGGQPQHF.

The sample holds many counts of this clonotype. CDR3 protein: CASSLVGTATNEKLFF. The CDR3, as DNA: TGTGCCAGCAGCTTAGTGGGGACCGCAACTAATGAAAAACTGTTTTTT. The chain employs TRBV7-9 and TRBJ1-4, with D perhaps matching TRBD1 (5 bases). The CDR3 loop spans 16 amino acids. CDR1 and CDR2 (germline): SEHNR, FQNEAQ (reference sequence). V lost 1 base and J 0 bases, leaving 9 bases between the germline ends.